The 16 T cell receptor beta chains below all came from one sample that was sequenced in a study of post-analysis software for immune sequencing data. Study-wide results and caveats: Five TRBV segments, TRBV5-6, TRBV5-1 and TRBV20-1 among them, were found more frequent in patients than controls.

These receptors are not linked to any known antigen. Unique-molecular-identifier-tagged TCR beta cDNA libraries were used. In TCRdb, the PCR reads were re-called with MiXCR into one record per CDR3 protein. The sample holds approximately 730,000 distinct CDR3 sequences, roughly 46% seen once. The sequencing input was blood. These TCRs come from a girl aged 5-17 years with multiple sclerosis.

Only a few counts were recorded for this clonotype. The V call is TRBV2, the J call TRBJ2-7; D perhaps matches TRBD2 (5 bases). CDR3 size: 14 residues. V was shortened by 6 bases and J by 2 bases, with 14 bases between the two germline ends. The germline V gene has CDR1 SNHLY and CDR2 FYNNEI. CDR3 protein: CASRPGVATYEQYF. The DNA for the CDR3 is TGTGCCAGCAGGCCCGGGGTGGCAACCTACGAGCAGTACTTC. The full variable domain, rest sourced from reference TRBV2 and TRBJ2-7, is EPEVTQTPSHQVTQMGQEVILRCVPISNHLYFYWYRQILGQKVEFLVSFYNNEISEKSEIFDDQFSVERPDGSNFTLKIRSTKLEDSAMYFCASRPGVATYEQYFGPGTRLTVT.

This chain joins TRBV20-1 and TRBJ2-1, with D perhaps matching TRBD2 (5 bases). Trimming removed 6 bases from V and 3 bases from J, with 15 bases in between. Germline values: CDR1 DFQATT, CDR2 SNEGSKA (reference sequence). The CDR3 has 14 residues. The CDR3 DNA follows: TGCAGTGCCAAGCCCCTCCGGGGCTACAATGAGCAGTTCTTC. This translates into CSAKPLRGYNEQFF.

This chain links TRBV15 with TRBJ1-2, with D maybe TRBD1 (5 bases). The length of the CDR3 is 13 residues. CDR1 is LNHNV and CDR2 is YYDKDF in the germline V gene (reference sequence). The germline V and J ends were trimmed by 0 bases and 7 bases, with 9 bases remaining between them. CDR3 amino acids: CATSRDQGLGYTF. In nucleotides, the CDR3 is TGTGCCACCAGCAGAGATCAGGGTCTTGGCTACACCTTC.

The chain has TRBV24-1 and TRBJ2-1; 11 nucleotides agree with TRBD2. The junction had 5 bases not matched to a gene; V was cut back by 4 bases and J by 4 bases. Per germline, CDR1 KGHDR and CDR2 SFDVKD. The CDR3 is 16 residues long. The CDR3 sequence is CATSDQGLAGYNEQFF. The CDR3 nucleotides are TGTGCCACCAGTGACCAAGGACTAGCGGGTTACAATGAGCAGTTCTTC.

The chain employs TRBV20-1 and TRBJ2-7; TRBD2 agrees at 9 bases. V was clipped by 2 bases and J by 4 bases; unmatched bases: 6. The CDR3 length is 14 residues. Germline CDR1 is DFQATT and CDR2 is SNEGSKA (reference sequence). The CDR3 here is CSARPPGLAYEQYF. CDR3 bases: TGCAGTGCTAGACCCCCGGGACTAGCATACGAGCAGTACTTC.

This chain uses TRBV25-1 with TRBJ2-4, with D tentatively TRBD1 (5 bases). The end of the DNA is better explained by TRBJ2-5, so the J call may be wrong. CDR3 size: 15 residues. CDR1 and CDR2 from the germline V gene are MGHDK and SYGVNS. CDR3 DNA: TGTGCCAGCAGTGAAGGCAGGGTGGTCCTAGAGACCCAGTACTTC. Translated: CASSEGRVVLETQYF.

The table lists this clonotype with a few counts. An end of the junction differs from the germline gene, which may be a read error. V gene TRBV7-2 combines with J gene TRBJ2-1; D remains unclear. The germline V gene encodes CDR1 SGHTA and CDR2 FQGNSA. This CDR3 region has 12 residues. In nucleotides, the CDR3 is TGTACCAGCAGCTTAGATTACAATGAGCAGTTCTTT. Translation gives CTSSLDYNEQFF.

This clonotype was observed a few times. The chain has TRBV5-1 and TRBJ2-6; tentatively, D is TRBD1 or TRBD2 (5 bases each). CDR3 length: 16 residues. Trimming left V 0 bases short and J 0 bases short, with 7 bases between. CDR1 and CDR2 (germline): SGHRS, YFSETQ. The CDR3 is CASSLDGGSGANVLTF. As DNA, the CDR3 is TGCGCCAGCAGCTTGGATGGGGGCTCTGGGGCCAACGTCCTGACTTTC.

V gene TRBV6-5 combines with J gene TRBJ1-4; possibly TRBD1 for D (5 bases). CDR1 MNHEY and CDR2 SVGAGI come from the germline V gene. CDR3 size: 14 residues. V lost 5 bases and J 5 bases, leaving 12 bases between the germline ends. DNA of the CDR3: TGTGCCAGCAGTCGGTTAGGGGAGAATGAAAAACTGTTTTTT. This gives the protein CASSRLGENEKLFF.

V and J are TRBV12-3 or TRBV12-4 and TRBJ2-1, with 13 bases matching TRBD2. This CDR3 region has 16 residues. The V and J ends lost 6 bases and 4 bases, in that order; junction bases with no gene match: 6. CDR3 sequence reads: CASRSSGLAGYNEQFF. The CDR3 nucleotides read TGTGCCAGCAGATCCTCGGGACTAGCGGGATACAATGAGCAGTTCTTC.

J is TRBJ2-3 and V is TRBV7-2; 8 positions match TRBD2. The V segment lost 0 bases and the J segment 1 base; nucleotides outside the gene matches: 3. Germline CDR1 and CDR2: SGHTA and FQGNSA. This CDR3 has 16 residues. The CDR3 reads CASSLASGIGTDTQYF. DNA of the CDR3: TGTGCCAGCAGCTTAGCTAGCGGGATTGGCACAGATACGCAGTATTTT.

The sample holds a few counts of this clonotype. The genes are TRBV29-1 and TRBJ1-1, with a tentative D call TRBD1 (5 bases). The V and J ends lost 7 bases and 0 bases respectively, with 12 bases between them. The CDR3 sequence is 13 residues long. Per germline, CDR1 SQVTM and CDR2 ANQGSEA. The CDR3 region is CSAGTAMNTEAFF. The CDR3 nucleotides are TGCAGCGCAGGGACCGCCATGAACACTGAAGCTTTCTTT.

This clonotype turned up a few times. This chain uses TRBV7-3 with TRBJ2-6, with D possibly matching TRBD2 (6 bases). The V and J ends lost 1 base and 0 bases respectively, with 7 bases between them. This CDR3 contains 16 residues. Germline assignment: CDR1 SGHTA and CDR2 FQGTGA. The CDR3: CASSLKAGSGANVLTF. The CDR3 coding sequence is TGTGCCAGCAGCTTAAAAGCGGGCTCTGGGGCCAACGTCCTGACTTTC.

A few counts support this clonotype. The CDR3 here is CAISESWPPLEAFF. CDR3 sequence (DNA): TGTGCCATCAGTGAGTCTTGGCCTCCCCTTGAAGCTTTCTTT. The rearrangement links TRBV10-3 to TRBJ1-1; D is uncertain. Germline V CDR1 and CDR2: ENHRY, SYGVKD. The CDR3 loop spans 14 amino acids. V lost 0 bases to trimming and J lost 7 bases, with 12 bases between them.

This clonotype was seen a handful of times. V is TRBV3-1 and J is TRBJ1-2; no clear D gene. V was pared by 0 bases and J by 6 bases, with 14 bases between. The CDR3 loop spans 15 amino acids. The germline V gene has CDR1 LGHDT and CDR2 YNNKEL (reference sequence). The CDR3 DNA reads TGTGCCAGCAGCCAAGATCTTGGGCAGAGTAATGGCTACACCTTC. This encodes CASSQDLGQSNGYTF.

The chain combines TRBV20-1 with TRBJ1-6, with TRBD1 as a possible D gene (6 bases). CDR1 and CDR2 from the germline V gene are DFQATT and SNEGSKA (reference sequence). There are 15 residues in the CDR3. V gave up 4 bases and J gave up 3 bases, with 13 bases separating them. The CDR3 here is CSAITGPGYNSPLHF. The CDR3 coding sequence is TGCAGTGCTATAACAGGGCCGGGCTATAATTCACCCCTCCACTTT.